This TCR beta chain is drawn from a study of T cells after yellow fever vaccination. Study-wide results and limits: On re-exposure, the response was weaker but peaked faster, at day 5 versus 15. Boosting was followed by the reappearance of most primary-vaccination clones (under 97% CD4, 85% to 90% CD8).

It was through 5'RACE template switching that TCR cDNA was made, with a universal primer site and UMIs added. TCRdb processed the 5' RACE reads anew with MiXCR; each CDR3 protein has one entry. The table shows hundreds of thousands of distinct CDR3 sequences, with 13% occurring only once. Comment on this clonotype: Its specificity is unknown.

The CDR3 contains 16 residues. V lost 3 bases to trimming and J lost 6 bases; unmatched junction nucleotides: 13. From germline, CDR1 is SGHRS and CDR2 YFSETQ. The sequence was obtained from a man younger than 40 who received the YFV17D yellow fever vaccine. Here the sequenced sample was PBMCs, taken on the day of the yellow fever booster vaccination. V is TRBV5-1 and J is TRBJ2-5; the match to TRBD1 covers 8 bases. The CDR3 reads CASSSVRTGRSQTQYF. The CDR3 DNA reads TGCGCCAGCAGCTCGGTTCGGACAGGGCGCAGTCAGACCCAGTACTTC.